The 5 T cell receptor beta chains below were found in one sample sequenced in a study of T cells in Graves' hyperthyroidism and ophthalmopathy. Amplified regions were TCR beta CDR3 sequences from RNA transcripts. During a first-round RT-PCR of the TCR CDR3, the HTBI primer set was used. TCRdb reprocessed the multiplex PCR reads with MiXCR, giving one entry per CDR3 protein. The sample holds 550,000 to 650,000 distinct CDR3 sequences, approximately 15% seen once. The source material was blood. The receptor set was obtained from a woman aged 25 to 45 with Graves' hyperthyroidism that later progressed to Graves' ophthalmopathy.

The sample holds many counts of this clonotype. V usage is TRBV9 and J usage is TRBJ2-7, with D possibly matching TRBD2 (7 bases). The CDR3 runs to 14 residues. CDR1 SGDLS and CDR2 YYNGEE come from the germline V gene. Deletions cut 3 bases from V and 5 bases from J, with 15 bases between. The CDR3 sequence is CASSERGGLHEQYF. The CDR3 bases are TGTGCCAGCAGCGAGAGGGGGGGACTCCACGAGCAGTACTTC.

The chain employs TRBV5-1 and TRBJ2-2; TRBD2 matches 7 bases. After removal of 1 base from V and 6 bases from J, the junction contained 9 bases not matched to a gene. Germline loops: CDR1 SGHRS, CDR2 YFSETQ. The CDR3 runs to 16 residues. CDR3 nucleotides: TGCGCCAGCAGCTTGAGCGGACTAGATCCCGCCGGGGAGCTGTTTTTT. It translates to CASSLSGLDPAGELFF.

This clonotype was seen ten or more times. The chain recombines TRBV29-1 with TRBJ2-6, with D unresolved. Trimming took 0 bases from V and 0 from J, leaving 9 bases between them. Germline assignment: CDR1 SQVTM and CDR2 ANQGSEA. There are 16 residues in the CDR3. CDR3: CSVEELGASGANVLTF. The CDR3 nucleotides are TGCAGCGTTGAAGAACTGGGCGCCTCTGGGGCCAACGTCCTGACTTTC.

In this sample, this clonotype turned up many times. V gene TRBV24-1 combines with J gene TRBJ1-2; the match to TRBD1 covers 7 bases. The CDR3 covers 14 residues. After removal of 3 bases from V and 6 bases from J, the junction contained 6 bases not matched to a gene. CDR1 KGHDR and CDR2 SFDVKD come from the germline V gene. In DNA, the CDR3 is TGTGCCACCAGTGATCACGACAGGGCGGATGGCTACACCTTC. Translated: CATSDHDRADGYTF.

This clonotype was detected ten times or more. The chain links TRBV3-1 to TRBJ1-1, with TRBD1 identical over 9 bases. The CDR3 sequence is 14 residues long. V was clipped by 4 bases and J by 6 bases; unmatched bases: 6. Germline loops: CDR1 LGHDT, CDR2 YNNKEL (reference sequence). The CDR3 coding sequence is TGTGCCAGCAGCCCCCTGGACAGGGGCGCTGAAGCTTTCTTT. Translating it yields CASSPLDRGAEAFF.